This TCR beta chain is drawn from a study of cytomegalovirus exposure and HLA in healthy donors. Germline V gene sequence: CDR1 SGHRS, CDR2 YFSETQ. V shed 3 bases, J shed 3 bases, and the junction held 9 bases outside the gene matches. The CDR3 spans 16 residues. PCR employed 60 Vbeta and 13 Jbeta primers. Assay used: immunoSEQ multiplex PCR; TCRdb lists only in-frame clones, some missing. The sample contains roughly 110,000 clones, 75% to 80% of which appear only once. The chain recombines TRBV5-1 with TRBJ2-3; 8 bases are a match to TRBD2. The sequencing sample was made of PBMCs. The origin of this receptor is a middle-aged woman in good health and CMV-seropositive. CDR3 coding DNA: TGCGCCAGCAGCTGGAGGCGGGGGGCGTTAACAGATACGCAGTATTTT. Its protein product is CASSWRRGALTDTQYF.